This T cell receptor (beta chain) was documented in a study of PD-L1 blockade in urothelial cancer. Study background: Atezolizumab therapy began for patients around 2014, dosed at 1,200 mg intravenously every 3 weeks. Blood drawn 3 weeks (second dose) and 6 weeks after treatment start was analyzed.

Spike-ins of synthetic TCR analog templates went into each PCR. Clones were sequenced by immunoSEQ multiplex PCR, and TCRdb holds only the in-frame ones, with some missing. This sample carries about 24,000 clones, around 85% of them seen once, and the ten largest clones take around 2.9%. Deletions cut 4 bases from V and 6 bases from J, with 19 bases between. The CDR3 covers 15 residues. Germline loops: CDR1 MNHEY, CDR2 SMNVEV (reference sequence). The sequence was obtained from a man between 45 and 60 years old with urothelial cancer. The chain links TRBV27 to TRBJ2-7; D is unclear. The sample was PBMCs, taken around atezolizumab (anti-PD-L1) treatment. CDR3 sequence: CASSSPRSTSAEQYF. The CDR3 region has the DNA TGTGCCAGCAGTTCCCCTAGGTCGACTTCAGCCGAGCAGTACTTC.